The source of this TCR beta chain is a study of cytomegalovirus exposure and HLA in healthy donors (dated by TCRdb to about 2017). In terms of the full investigation: An earlier analysis of roughly 570 of the donors reported over 250 Gb of sequence data and around 120 million unique TCR beta sequences obtained from about 179 million T cells. An early release covering some 640 HLA-typed donors comprised approximately 300 gigabases of sequencing data and approximately 85 million unique TCR sequences. Among the roughly 390 genotyped donors, around 81% belonged to the genetic ancestry cluster associated with self-reported Caucasian donors. The study was designed to test whether signatures of past pathogen exposure could be identified by cataloging public T cell receptors. The T cell repertoires of 666 subjects were profiled by immunosequencing and related to cytomegalovirus serostatus. A separate validation cohort of roughly 120 different subjects was used in addition to the approximately 640-subject first cohort. To predict cytomegalovirus infection status, the study brought together high-throughput TCR immunosequencing, statistical association of individual TCRs with disease status, and machine learning. In a later analysis, previously published TCR beta repertoires from roughly 710 donors were re-analyzed and high-resolution HLA genotyping was added so that TCR occurrence patterns could be studied. Rather than using new phenotypic data, the later analysis identified candidate immune exposures from TCR beta sequences and from how often those sequences occurred across donors. An earlier analysis of approximately 630 of the donors applied high-throughput TCR beta sequencing to assess whether each TCR beta V gene segment acted as functional or pseudogenic. Donor age, sex, ethnicity and CMV serostatus were compiled together with the repertoire data. A later genetic analysis used genome-wide SNP genotypes for about three fifths of the 666 donors, treating that subset as a discovery cohort. Every discovery cohort repertoire had been produced on one sequencing platform. Class I and class II HLA loci were covered by the typing at four-digit resolution. Typing coverage differed by locus: A, B, C, DRB1 and DQB1 were typed in roughly 620-640 donors, DQA1 in 500 to 550, DPA1 in over 600, and DPB1 in roughly 470. Four to six DR-DQ haplotypes were handled as single units for association and clustering, since linkage in the cohort was strong. On average, 235,054 unique TCR beta nucleotide sequences were sequenced per donor among about 400 genotyped donors of the cohort, with around 19% of those sequences being non-productive. The full study reports these points: The authors suggested that the approach could potentially be extended to other disease states and immunological phenotypes. Over 15 rarely observed V segments, including chromosome 9 orphons, were excluded from the earlier analysis of several hundred of the donors because counts were too low. A cluster of highly shared sequence variants was judged likely to be a technical artifact of the sequencing pipeline. According to a later analysis, most CMV-associated TCR beta chains appeared to be HLA-restricted, and the HLA associations seemed to be driven largely by CMV exposure. In the study, some 160 TCR beta chains were listed as associated with cytomegalovirus. In a later analysis, several top co-occurrence clusters were reported to appear linked to parvovirus B19, influenza, CMV and Epstein-Barr virus. Because some donors lacked HLA typing at each locus, the association tests relied only on the typed subset. A further reported finding was that TCR beta sequences accurately predicted the HLA-A and HLA-B alleles for most subjects in the first cohort. Roughly uniform sequencing depth across donors was assumed in presence/absence analyses, although this assumption may not hold. V-gene and J-gene trimming of TCR beta chains was associated with a missense DCLRE1C variant in a later genetic analysis, and the association was replicated in an independent cohort. A later analysis found that HLA-associated TCR beta chains were more clonally expanded and had lower generation probabilities than equally common non-associated chains. This cohort had only TCR beta chains sequenced, and the lack of alpha or paired-chain data limited which features could be detected. Compared with the roughly 600-donor mean, donors in an Asian-associated ancestry cluster had fewer N-insertions in productive TCRs, according to a later genetic analysis. A few of the identified cytomegalovirus-associated TCR beta chains were confirmed in vitro to be specific for cytomegalovirus antigens. In a later analysis, TCR association rates were found to vary across HLA loci, with the most associated TCRs seen for DRB1 alleles and the fewest for HLA-C alleles. Some IMGT-functional V segments, including TRBV6-2 and TRBV6-3, could not be told apart with the 87-base-pair reads, so those segments were excluded. The classifier was reported to diagnose cytomegalovirus status with high specificity and sensitivity in both the original and validation cohorts. Broadly in line with IMGT annotations, most TCR beta V segments showed up in productive rearrangements about 87% or about 30% of the time in an earlier analysis of around 600 of the donors. Across donors, most TCR sequences were observed very rarely, whereas some public TCRs were present in many individuals. For the cohort, immune exposure information was limited to CMV serostatus. When HLA alleles, especially DR and DQ, strongly co-occurred, TCR associations were difficult to assign to individual alleles. Linkage disequilibrium might explain the correlated functional status among segregating V segments, but an unknown experimental factor could not be excluded. In a later analysis, over 15,000 TCR beta sequences were associated with specific HLA alleles at a false discovery rate of 0.05.

This clone turned up a few times. This clone's antigen is unknown. No base qualities exist here, and no much larger clone lies one base off it. The cohort consisted of 650 to 700 healthy bone marrow donors. At the time of sampling, every cohort member was nominally healthy, though immune exposures that went unrecorded were likely present. The donor was CMV seronegative and was included in the group of around 320 seronegative cohort members. A peripheral blood sample was provided by each donor, and peripheral blood mononuclear cells were used for TCR beta sequencing. The Qiagen DNeasy Blood Extraction Kit was used to extract genomic DNA from the blood cell samples. The CDR3 measures 13 amino acids from cysteine to phenylalanine. The entry retains the CDR3 DNA only, 39 bases that are in frame from base 1. CDR1 and CDR2, looked up from the germline V gene, are MGHRA and YSYEKL. The germline ends are 7 bases apart after V is trimmed by 1 base and J by 4 bases.

Library prep was done by the immunoSEQ multiplex PCR assay. For the multiplex PCR, a mixture combining 60 forward primers for TCR Vbeta segments and 13 reverse primers for TCR Jbeta segments was used. A multiplex PCR assay on genomic DNA amplified the CDR3 region of rearranged TCR beta genes. On the Illumina HiSeq System, the amplified TCR beta libraries were sequenced as 87-base-pair reads. Concerning the study's data processing: A later analysis tallied some 79 million unique TCR beta chains across the 660 or so repertoires, and around 9.9 million of those chains were shared by two or more donors. Raw reads were error-corrected and collapsed into unique sequences by a nearest-neighbor algorithm in which closely related sequences were merged to remove PCR and sequencing errors. V, D and J gene segments were assigned by aligning CDR3 sequences to IMGT reference sequences. For a sequence to be retained, a match of at least six nucleotides to both a V gene segment and a J gene segment was required. Rearrangements were called productive when the CDR3 lacked stop codons and stayed in frame with V and J; all others were non-productive. Following IMGT convention, CDR3 was defined as the stretch from the second conserved V-encoded cysteine to the conserved J-encoded phenylalanine. The earlier analysis of some 550 of the donors excluded any sequence lacking an unambiguous match to a single V gene segment. An earlier analysis of about 600 of the donors called V segments functional above 56.7% productive rearrangements and segregating when the between-donor standard deviation exceeded 5%. A statistical classification framework was built to diagnose cytomegalovirus status from the catalog of TCR beta chain sequences. A later analysis assigned V and J genes by comparing TCR nucleotide sequences with IMGT/GENE-DB human TR gene sequences. Using the TCRdist pipeline, a later analysis assigned CDR3 sequences along with most-parsimonious VDJ recombination scenarios. In a later analysis, each TCR beta chain was defined by its CDR3 amino acid sequence together with its V-gene family, and reads lacking a unique V-gene family were excluded. In a later analysis, 500 to 650 highly shared, low-generation-probability nucleotide sequences were removed to address suspected cross-contamination and a sequencing artifact. In a later analysis, a clonal expansion index for each public chain was calculated from normalized within-repertoire ranks of inferred template counts. In a later analysis, generation probabilities were computed using a VDJ recombination model fitted to out-of-frame rearrangements, and the results were checked against IGoR. In a later analysis, TCR-TCR, TCR-HLA and TCR-CMV co-occurrence was scored with hypergeometric tests, and a repertoire-size bias correction was applied to TCR pairs. False discovery rates were estimated in a later analysis by permuting HLA or CMV assignments 20 times. In a later analysis, co-occurring TCRs were grouped with DBSCAN, and TCRdist sequence similarity was added when clustering was performed within HLA-allele-positive subsets. Co-occurrence clustering excluded repertoires with fewer than 30,000 or more than 120,000 public chains, plus five with anomalous nucleotide sharing. Entries here come from immuneACCESS through TCRdb and include only in-frame sequences with V and J called. Some clones fail to appear in such tables; in the studies checked, an unresolved V gene covers under half of the shortfall, and the cause of the remainder is unknown. Clone size and V and J calls were adopted from that table, with D and trimming inferred from the DNA. For this sample the table gives 100,000 to 150,000 clones, of which approximately 80% were detected only once. The ten largest clones take up 1.3% to 1.5% of the sample.

The chain is made from TRBV4-1 and TRBJ1-2, with a weak D call of TRBD1 (6 bases match). Sequencing was carried out using PBMCs. The receptor was isolated from a female donor in good health and CMV-seronegative. Read as DNA, the sequence is TGCGCCAGCAGCCAAGTGACAGGCTATGGCTACACCTTC. Its protein is CASSQVTGYGYTF.